The count of the clone carrying this T cell receptor beta chain is one. Categorization into cohorts depended on clinical history that participants reported. Donors in Cohort 3 who had recovered were those with two negative PCRs, healthcare professional clearance, or resolution of their symptoms. The sample originates from a study of blood T cell repertoires in COVID-19. Study as a whole: Sources were T cells, B-cell-depleted T cells, or PBMCs; the material itself was cDNA or gDNA.

With 3 bases removed from V and 5 bases from J, the gap between germline ends came to 7 bases. This CDR3 is 12 amino acids long. The germline CDR1 and CDR2 sequences are LNHDA and SQIVND (reference sequence). Per the original data handling: Amplification with reference gene primers provided the estimates of nucleated cell counts. The table came from immunoSEQ multiplex PCR; TCRdb's copy has only in-frame clones and leaves some out. The D gene and trimming were derived from the DNA, and the V and J assignments and clone size from that table. The sample contains 450,000 to 600,000 clones, around 87% of which appear only once.

The sequencing sample was made of PBMCs or T cells enriched from blood (not recorded which). The TCR originated in a woman under 30 who had recovered from COVID-19. The V gene is TRBV19, the J gene TRBJ2-5; D uncertain. The CDR3 loop is CASSMTRETQYF. CDR3 in DNA: TGTGCCAGTAGTATGACGCGGGAGACCCAGTACTTC.